What follows are 21 T cell receptor beta chains derived from one specimen sequenced in a study of control samples from healthy donors and cancer patients (dated by TCRdb to about 2020). The method was the immunoSEQ multiplex PCR assay. Entries here come from immuneACCESS through TCRdb and include only in-frame sequences with V and J called. Some clones fail to appear in such tables; in the studies checked, an unresolved V gene covers under half of the shortfall, and the cause of the remainder is unknown. The sample table records 75,000 to 95,000 clones; 85% to 90% of these occur just once. The top ten clones comprise about 10% of the sample. Sequenced input: PBMCs. The receptors derive from a woman between 45 and 60 years old with colorectal cancer.

The V gene is TRBV19, the J gene TRBJ1-2, with TRBD1 matching 9 bases. The germline CDR1 and CDR2 sequences are LNHDA and SQIVND (reference sequence). The V segment lost 8 bases and the J segment 5 bases; nucleotides outside the gene matches: 9. The CDR3 runs to 14 residues. For the CDR3, the DNA is TGTGCCAGTGCACCGGACAGGGGCCAATATGGCTACACCTTC. Translation gives CASAPDRGQYGYTF.

This clone was seen a single time. CDR3 nucleotides: TGTGCCAGCAGCCAAGGGACGCCGAACACTGAAGCTTTCTTT. Encoded protein: CASSQGTPNTEAFF. The V call is TRBV13, the J call TRBJ1-1; tentatively, D is TRBD1 (5 bases). CDR3 length equals 14 residues. CDR1 is PRHDT, CDR2 FYEKMQ, per germline (reference sequence). V gave up 5 bases and J gave up 1 base, with 11 bases separating them.

The chain joins TRBV2 to TRBJ1-1, with D unresolved. Germline lookup yields CDR1 SNHLY and CDR2 FYNNEI. Trimming took off 4 bases at V and 4 bases at J, with 7 bases between the two ends. The CDR3 has 12 residues. The CDR3, as DNA: TGTGCCAGCAGTGTGGCGAGCACTGAAGCTTTCTTT. Protein: CASSVASTEAFF.

The table lists this clone with a count of one. The chain is built from TRBV7-9 and TRBJ2-5, with TRBD1 as a possible D gene (6 bases). The CDR3 sequence is 16 residues long. V lost 5 bases to trimming and J lost 2 bases, with 18 bases between them. The V gene's germline CDR1 is SEHNR and CDR2 FQNEAQ (reference sequence). CDR3: CASSPRGYGNQETQYF. The CDR3 bases are TGTGCCAGCAGCCCCAGGGGTTACGGGAATCAAGAGACCCAGTACTTC.

The CDR3 reads CASSDRTEMNTEAFF. The DNA of the CDR3 is TGTGCCAGCAGTGACCGGACAGAAATGAACACTGAAGCTTTCTTT. The chain employs TRBV2 and TRBJ1-1, with a possible D match to TRBD1 (6 bases). V lost 3 bases, J lost 0 bases, and 11 bases lay in between. The germline gives CDR1 SNHLY, CDR2 FYNNEI. CDR3 length: 15 residues.

The rearrangement uses TRBV2 and TRBJ2-7; the match to TRBD2 covers 15 bases. CDR3 length equals 15 residues. Germline CDR1 reads SNHLY; CDR2 reads FYNNEI. Trimming at V came to 5 bases and at J to 7 bases, leaving 6 bases not matched to a gene. The CDR3 loop reads CASSIGLAGGREQYV. CDR3 bases: TGTGCCAGCAGTATTGGACTAGCGGGGGGGAGAGAGCAGTACGTC.

The chain combines TRBV6-5 with TRBJ2-2; 9 bases align to TRBD1. The CDR3 is 14 amino acids. J was trimmed by 2 bases and V by 8 bases; bases with no gene match: 3. Germline V CDR1 and CDR2: MNHEY, SVGAGI. The CDR3 protein is CASWGQGNTGELFF. As DNA, the CDR3 is TGTGCCAGCTGGGGACAGGGAAACACCGGGGAGCTGTTTTTT.

This chain uses TRBV6-5 with TRBJ2-7, with D perhaps TRBD1 (6 bases). The germline V gene has CDR1 MNHEY and CDR2 SVGAGI. V lost 11 bases and J lost 5, with 13 bases in between. CDR3 length: 11 residues. DNA for the CDR3: TGTGCCCGGCAGGGGCGAAACGAGCAGTACGTC. Protein: CARQGRNEQYV.

This sequence joins TRBV2 and TRBJ2-3, with 9 bases aligning to TRBD1. V was pared by 6 bases and J by 2 bases, with 3 bases of the junction left unmatched. This CDR3 has 14 residues. Germline V gene sequence: CDR1 SNHLY, CDR2 FYNNEI. The CDR3: CASRGQGPTDTQYF. In DNA form, the CDR3 reads TGTGCCAGCAGGGGACAGGGCCCCACAGATACGCAGTATTTT.

J is TRBJ1-5 and V is TRBV12-3 or TRBV12-4; D unclear. Trimming cost V 6 bases and J 5 bases, with 11 bases left between them. This CDR3 region has 13 residues. This CDR3 is CASSPTDDQPQHF. In DNA, the CDR3 is TGTGCCAGCAGCCCCACGGACGATCAGCCCCAGCATTTT.

The chain recombines TRBV6-5 with TRBJ1-1; D not resolved. The CDR3 extends over 14 amino acids. The V and J ends lost 4 bases and 6 bases respectively, with 15 bases between them. Germline V gives CDR1 MNHEY, CDR2 SVGAGI. Here the CDR3 reads CASSSFLGSAEAFF. CDR3 sequence (DNA): TGTGCCAGCAGTTCCTTCCTGGGGAGCGCTGAAGCTTTCTTT.

The rearrangement uses TRBV15 and TRBJ2-2; 7 nucleotides line up with TRBD1. V trimming: 0 bases; J trimming: 5 bases; junction bases outside the gene matches: 3. In germline, CDR1 is LNHNV, CDR2 YYDKDF (reference sequence). This CDR3 is 15 amino acids long. The DNA for the CDR3 is TGTGCCACCAGCAGAGATACAGGGGTAACCGGGGAGCTGTTTTTT. As protein: CATSRDTGVTGELFF.

The rearrangement joins TRBV5-8 to TRBJ2-3; D may be TRBD2 (5 bases). The CDR3 length is 12 residues. V lost 9 bases and J 4 bases, leaving 12 bases between the germline ends. Germline V gene sequence: CDR1 SGHTS, CDR2 YDEGEE. The CDR3 nucleotides read TGTGCCACGCCTGGAGGAGCAGATACGCAGTATTTT. Its translation is CATPGGADTQYF. Supplemented by reference TRBV5-8 and TRBJ2-3, the full variable domain reads EAGVTQSPTHLIKTRGQQATLRCSPISGHTSVYWYQQALGLGLQFLLWYDEGEERNRGNFPPRFSGRQFPNYSSELNVNALELEDSALYLCATPGGADTQYFGPGTRLTVL.

The chain uses TRBV6-5 and TRBJ1-4; 10 nucleotides match TRBD1. From germline, CDR1 is MNHEY and CDR2 SVGAGI. V gave up 4 bases and J gave up 8 bases; unmatched junction bases: 7. The length of the CDR3 is 15 residues. Here the CDR3 reads CASSLTGTGDEKLFF. The CDR3 DNA sequence: TGTGCCAGCAGTTTGACCGGGACAGGGGACGAAAAACTGTTTTTT.

The rearrangement links TRBV24-1 to TRBJ2-1; either TRBD1 or TRBD2 may fit D (7 bases each). Germline loops: CDR1 KGHDR, CDR2 SFDVKD. This CDR3 contains 16 residues. With 0 bases removed from V and 7 bases from J, the gap between germline ends came to 15 bases. CDR3 in DNA: TGTGCCACCAGTGATTTGCAGGGGGGGGCTCAAAATGAGCAGTTCTTC. This codes for CATSDLQGGAQNEQFF.

V is TRBV27 and J is TRBJ2-5; 7 bases are a match to TRBD2. Germline CDR1 and CDR2: MNHEY and SMNVEV (reference sequence). Losses at the gene ends were 5 bases for V and 2 bases for J; bases not matched to a gene: 8. The CDR3 is made up of 15 amino acids. This CDR3 reads CASSPRTSEQETQYF. The CDR3 nucleotides read TGTGCCAGCAGTCCCCGCACTAGCGAACAAGAGACCCAGTACTTC.

This chain joins TRBV6-6 and TRBJ1-2; 8 positions agree with TRBD1. CDR1 is MNHNY, CDR2 SVGAGI, per germline (reference sequence). With V trimmed by 6 bases and J by 6 bases, 9 bases remained unmatched. The CDR3 is 14 amino acids. The CDR3, as DNA: TGTGCCAGCAGAGATACCCCGGACAGGGATGGCTACACCTTC. This encodes CASRDTPDRDGYTF.

The chain couples TRBV15 to TRBJ1-1; 9 nucleotides agree with TRBD1. The CDR3 is made up of 17 amino acids. V lost 2 bases to trimming and J lost 0 bases; unmatched junction nucleotides: 7. The germline V gene has CDR1 LNHNV and CDR2 YYDKDF (reference sequence). CDR3 sequence reads: CATSRLLGTGLNTEAFF. The CDR3 DNA follows: TGTGCCACCAGCAGACTATTGGGGACAGGGCTGAACACTGAAGCTTTCTTT.

The chain has TRBV11-3 and TRBJ1-6; D is uncertain. Germline V CDR1 and CDR2: SGHNT, YENEEA. This CDR3 spans 14 amino acids. V lost 3 bases to trimming and J lost 10 bases, with 13 bases between them. In nucleotides, the CDR3 is TGTGCCAGCAGCTTGGGAGGGATACAGTCACCCCTCCACTTT. Its translation: CASSLGGIQSPLHF. The full variable domain, completed using reference TRBV11-3 and TRBJ1-6, is EAGVVQSPRYKIIEKKQPVAFWCNPISGHNTLYWYLQNLGQGPELLIRYENEEAVDDSQLPKDRFSAERLKGVDSTLKIQPAELGDSAVYLCASSLGGIQSPLHFGNGTRLTVT.

V is TRBV7-2 and J is TRBJ1-3, with TRBD1 identical over 7 bases. Germline-derived CDR1 and CDR2 are SGHTA and FQGNSA. This CDR3 contains 15 residues. J lost 4 bases, V lost 0 bases, and 3 bases had no gene match. CDR3 region: CASSLARTGGNTIYF. Here the CDR3 DNA reads TGTGCCAGCAGCTTAGCTCGGACAGGCGGAAACACCATATATTTT.

The chain joins TRBV6-5 to TRBJ2-2; perhaps TRBD1 as D (6 bases). Germline CDR1 MNHEY, CDR2 SVGAGI. The V end was cut by 1 base, the J end by 0 bases, with 6 bases between. This CDR3 contains 15 residues. The CDR3 here is CASSYWDTNTGELFF. The CDR3 bases are TGTGCCAGCAGTTACTGGGACACGAACACCGGGGAGCTGTTTTTT.